This is a list of T cell receptor beta chains from one sample in a study of T cell repertoires in cytomegalovirus infection. In TCRdb, the reads were re-called with MiXCR into one record per CDR3 protein. Among tens of thousands of distinct CDR3 sequences listed, over 15% were seen once. The antigens for these receptors are not known. Sequencing was performed on CD8+ T cells from cultured PBMCs, taken from culture after CMV antigen stimulation. The receptor set was obtained from a human donor in good health (CMV status not recorded). Some clones in this sample may be carry-over from other donors' samples. Both conserved end residues are trimmed from each CDR3. The D gene is left open where the match is weak.

J,V,D,CDR3
TRBJ2-7,TRBV4-1,TRBD1,ASSQEQGKGYEQY
TRBJ1-1,TRBV4-1,.,ASSGLSENTEAF
TRBJ2-6,TRBV4-3,.,ASSQETGAGANVLT
TRBJ2-1,TRBV12-3/TRBV12-4,TRBD2,ASSPSVGGPVFDEQF
TRBJ1-3,TRBV20-1,.,SSNPLGSGNTIY
TRBJ1-5,TRBV28,.,ASSPFQGNQPQH
TRBJ2-1,TRBV6-6,TRBD1,ASSTGQFYNEQF
TRBJ1-2,TRBV11-2,TRBD1,ASSQTVGQGEGYT
TRBJ2-7,TRBV7-2,TRBD2,ASRPGLAVHEQY
TRBJ1-3,TRBV7-8,.,ASSLAGRGEGNTIY
TRBJ2-1,TRBV12-5,.,ASGLASPVDEQF
TRBJ2-5,TRBV12-3/TRBV12-4,TRBD1,ASRDRQETQY
TRBJ2-1,TRBV7-2,TRBD2,AKLTSGAEVNEQF
TRBJ2-7,TRBV7-2,.,ASSRSAGMEQY
TRBJ2-7,TRBV6-5,.,ASSPDGGHYEQY
TRBJ1-2,TRBV20-1,TRBD1,SAPGGNYGYT
TRBJ1-4,TRBV11-2,.,ASSKKPRVTNEKLF
TRBJ1-1,TRBV7-8,.,ASSLVPGGVYEAF
TRBJ1-2,TRBV12-3/TRBV12-4,.,ASSYTGSYGYT
TRBJ2-3,TRBV12-3/TRBV12-4,TRBD2,ASSGLAGGRDTQY
TRBJ2-5,TRBV7-2,TRBD2,ASTLRSGIQETQY
TRBJ1-5,TRBV7-2,.,ASSPNLGGNQPQH
TRBJ1-1,TRBV12-3/TRBV12-4,.,ASSSTGLAEAF
TRBJ2-1,TRBV27,TRBD1,ASSPSRTGSSYNEQF
TRBJ2-7,TRBV12-3/TRBV12-4,.,ASTRASRWYEQY
TRBJ1-5,TRBV7-9,.,ASSLQEGSNQPQH
TRBJ2-7,TRBV6-2/TRBV6-3,.,ASSYKRGSVYEQY
TRBJ2-3,TRBV12-3/TRBV12-4,TRBD1,ASSATGGRGTDTQY
TRBJ2-1,TRBV12-3/TRBV12-4,.,ASSFMIHEQF
TRBJ2-7,TRBV7-2,.,ASSLDPVYEQY
TRBJ2-7,TRBV7-9,TRBD2,ASSSGSLAAVEEQY
TRBJ1-2,TRBV6-2/TRBV6-3,.,ASSYAGGIGYT
TRBJ2-5,TRBV27,.,ASSLGETQY
TRBJ1-5,TRBV20-1,.,SASLQDSHYSNQPQH
TRBJ1-5,TRBV7-9,TRBD1,ASTQGAQPQH
TRBJ2-7,TRBV27,.,ASSSRDKYEQY
TRBJ2-5,TRBV7-9,.,ASSLDDRNTETQY
TRBJ1-5,TRBV7-2,.,ASSPIPGRDPPQR
TRBJ1-2,TRBV15,.,ATRGAGDPYGYT
TRBJ2-7,TRBV5-4,.,ASSLTPVYEQY
TRBJ2-5,TRBV7-8,TRBD2,ASRTRLAGVEETQY
TRBJ2-2,TRBV7-9,.,ASSFDNANTGELF